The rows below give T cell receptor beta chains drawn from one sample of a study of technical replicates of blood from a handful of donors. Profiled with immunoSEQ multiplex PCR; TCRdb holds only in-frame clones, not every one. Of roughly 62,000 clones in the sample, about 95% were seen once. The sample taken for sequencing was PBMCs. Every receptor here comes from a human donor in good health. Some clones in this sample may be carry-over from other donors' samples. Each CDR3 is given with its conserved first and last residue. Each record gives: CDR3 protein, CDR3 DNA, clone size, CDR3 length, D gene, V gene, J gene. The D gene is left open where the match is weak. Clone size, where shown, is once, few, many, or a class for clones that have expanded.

CDR3: CASSLGTGNQPQHF
DNA: TGTGCCAGCAGCTTGGGTACGGGCAATCAGCCCCAGCATTTT
size: -
length: 14
D: -
V: TRBV5-8
J: TRBJ1-5

CDR3: CASSPDYDIYNEQFF
DNA: TGTGCCAGCAGCCCCGACTACGATATCTACAATGAGCAGTTCTTC
size: -
length: 15
D: -
V: TRBV13
J: TRBJ2-1

CDR3: CAWSVGGGWSNQPQHF
DNA: TGTGCCTGGAGTGTAGGGGGGGGTTGGAGCAATCAGCCCCAGCATTTT
size: -
length: 16
D: -
V: TRBV30
J: TRBJ1-5

CDR3: CASSSLAGGFNEQFF
DNA: TGTGCCAGCAGTTCACTAGCGGGGGGTTTTAATGAGCAGTTCTTC
size: -
length: 15
D: TRBD2
V: TRBV6-5
J: TRBJ2-1

CDR3: CASSYSTSGGYTF
DNA: TGTGCCAGCAGTTACTCGACGTCGGGGGGCTACACCTTC
size: -
length: 13
D: -
V: TRBV6-5
J: TRBJ1-2

CDR3: CASSQGRGPTDTQYF
DNA: TGCGCCAGCAGCCAAGGCAGGGGGCCCACAGATACGCAGTATTTT
size: -
length: 15
D: TRBD1
V: TRBV4-3
J: TRBJ2-3

CDR3: CASSDSGAPRTEAFF
DNA: TGTGCCAGCAGTGATTCTGGGGCCCCGAGGACTGAAGCTTTCTTT
size: once
length: 15
D: -
V: TRBV25-1
J: TRBJ1-1

CDR3: CASSYSGYNQPQHF
DNA: TGTGCCAGTAGTTACTCAGGGTACAATCAGCCCCAGCATTTT
size: -
length: 14
D: -
V: TRBV19
J: TRBJ1-5

CDR3: CASSENRLAGYSYEQYF
DNA: TGTGCCAGCAGTGAGAACAGACTAGCGGGTTACTCCTACGAGCAGTACTTC
size: -
length: 17
D: TRBD2
V: TRBV6-1
J: TRBJ2-7

CDR3: CASSLGLTNEQFF
DNA: TGTGCCAGCAGCTTAGGGCTCACTAATGAGCAGTTCTTC
size: -
length: 13
D: -
V: TRBV7-3
J: TRBJ2-1

CDR3: CASSQAASGDIANTGELFF
DNA: TGCGCCAGCAGCCAAGCGGCTAGCGGGGACATCGCGAACACCGGGGAGCTGTTTTTT
size: -
length: 19
D: TRBD2
V: TRBV4-1
J: TRBJ2-2

CDR3: CASSTPGKHGYTF
DNA: TGTGCCAGCAGTACACCGGGAAAGCATGGCTACACCTTC
size: -
length: 13
D: -
V: TRBV27
J: TRBJ1-2

CDR3: CASSLRSQGAGNQPQHF
DNA: TGTGCCAGCAGCTTGCGGTCTCAGGGGGCTGGCAATCAGCCCCAGCATTTT
size: -
length: 17
D: TRBD1
V: TRBV5-8
J: TRBJ1-5

CDR3: CASSYGRNTEAFF
DNA: TGTGCCAGCAGTTACGGCAGGAACACTGAAGCTTTCTTT
size: -
length: 13
D: -
V: TRBV6-5
J: TRBJ1-1

CDR3: CASSDKAGGGDNEQFF
DNA: TGTGCCAGCAGTGACAAAGCGGGAGGAGGGGACAATGAGCAGTTCTTC
size: -
length: 16
D: TRBD2
V: TRBV6-4
J: TRBJ2-1

CDR3: CASRSGGFGDTQYF
DNA: TGTGCCAGCAGGTCGGGAGGGTTCGGAGATACGCAGTATTTT
size: -
length: 14
D: TRBD2
V: TRBV6-5
J: TRBJ2-3

CDR3: CASSPPTGRGEKLFF
DNA: TGTGCCAGCTCACCACCCACAGGGCGAGGTGAAAAACTGTTTTTT
size: -
length: 15
D: -
V: TRBV18
J: TRBJ1-4

CDR3: CASSPDSLGTDTQYF
DNA: TGTGCCAGCAGCCCGGACTCCCTGGGCACAGATACGCAGTATTTT
size: -
length: 15
D: -
V: TRBV7-2
J: TRBJ2-3

CDR3: CVRSLGTSGESSYEQYF
DNA: TGTGTCAGAAGCTTAGGGACTAGCGGGGAGAGCTCCTACGAGCAGTACTTC
size: -
length: 17
D: -
V: TRBV7-5
J: TRBJ2-7

CDR3: CASRGTPNTGELFF
DNA: TGTGCCAGCAGGGGGACACCGAACACCGGGGAGCTGTTTTTT
size: -
length: 14
D: -
V: TRBV2
J: TRBJ2-2

CDR3: CASSQGVGGAQPQHF
DNA: TGCGCCAGCAGCCAAGGGGTCGGAGGGGCCCAGCCCCAGCATTTT
size: -
length: 15
D: -
V: TRBV4-1
J: TRBJ1-5

CDR3: CASTTGTLNSPLHF
DNA: TGTGCCTCTACGACAGGGACATTAAATTCACCCCTCCACTTT
size: -
length: 14
D: TRBD1
V: TRBV10-3
J: TRBJ1-6

CDR3: CASSRTSDYNEQFF
DNA: TGTGCCAGCAGCCGGACTAGCGATTACAATGAGCAGTTCTTC
size: large
length: 14
D: TRBD2
V: TRBV6-5
J: TRBJ2-1

CDR3: CASSGQVNIVGYTF
DNA: TGTGCCAGCAGTGGTCAGGTTAACATAGTTGGCTACACCTTC
size: -
length: 14
D: -
V: TRBV2
J: TRBJ1-2

CDR3: CASSYGTSESGELFF
DNA: TGTGCCAGCAGCTACGGGACTAGCGAAAGCGGGGAGCTGTTTTTT
size: -
length: 15
D: TRBD2
V: TRBV5-4
J: TRBJ2-2

CDR3: CASSYPQGTEQYF
DNA: TGTGCCAGCAGTTACCCACAGGGGACCGAGCAGTACTTC
size: -
length: 13
D: TRBD1
V: TRBV6-6
J: TRBJ2-7

CDR3: CASSQAGEPSDTQYF
DNA: TGTGCCAGCAGCCAAGCCGGGGAACCCTCAGATACGCAGTATTTT
size: -
length: 15
D: -
V: TRBV4-2
J: TRBJ2-3

CDR3: CASSQELSGGTNEQFF
DNA: TGTGCCAGCAGCCAAGAGCTGAGCGGGGGGACCAATGAGCAGTTCTTC
size: -
length: 16
D: TRBD2
V: TRBV4-2
J: TRBJ2-1

CDR3: CASSPADTGELFF
DNA: TGTGCCAGCAGCCCAGCGGATACCGGGGAGCTGTTTTTT
size: once
length: 13
D: -
V: TRBV7-3
J: TRBJ2-2

CDR3: CASSFTGTGGNYEQYF
DNA: TGTGCCAGCAGCTTTACGGGAACAGGGGGCAACTACGAGCAGTACTTC
size: -
length: 16
D: TRBD1
V: TRBV7-3
J: TRBJ2-7

CDR3: CASSSRGDTEAFF
DNA: TGTGCCAGTAGTTCCAGGGGAGACACTGAAGCTTTCTTT
size: -
length: 13
D: -
V: TRBV19
J: TRBJ1-1

CDR3: CASSYSASGRVYEQYF
DNA: TGTGCCAGCAGTTACTCTGCTAGCGGGAGAGTCTACGAGCAGTACTTC
size: -
length: 16
D: TRBD2
V: TRBV6-6
J: TRBJ2-7

CDR3: CAWSVPEGIGTVRKKLFF
DNA: TGTGCCTGGAGTGTCCCGGAGGGAATCGGGACGGTGAGGAAAAAACTGTTTTTT
size: -
length: 18
D: -
V: TRBV30
J: TRBJ1-4

CDR3: CASSDSIEGNSPLHF
DNA: TGTGCCAGCAGTGACTCGATAGAGGGTAATTCACCCCTCCACTTT
size: few
length: 15
D: -
V: TRBV6-4
J: TRBJ1-6

CDR3: CASSIGRGEDTGELFF
DNA: TGTGCCAGTAGTATCGGTCGGGGGGAAGACACCGGGGAGCTGTTTTTT
size: -
length: 16
D: TRBD2
V: TRBV19
J: TRBJ2-2

CDR3: CASSRGAGGIMNTEAFF
DNA: TGTGCCAGCAGCCGGGGCGCAGGGGGGATAATGAACACTGAAGCTTTCTTT
size: few
length: 17
D: TRBD1
V: TRBV7-6
J: TRBJ1-1

CDR3: CASSLGGDTQYF
DNA: TGTGCCAGCAGCTTAGGCGGGGATACGCAGTATTTT
size: -
length: 12
D: -
V: TRBV11-3
J: TRBJ2-3